Presented here are 27 T cell receptor beta chains from one specimen sequenced in a study of CD8+CD57+ T cells in acquired aplastic anemia. Genomic DNA provided the template from which TCR beta VDJ and CDR3 profiles were obtained. TCRdb re-analysed the reads in MiXCR, keeping a single row per CDR3 protein. The table has hundreds of thousands of distinct CDR3 sequences, around three fifths seen once. The patients chosen for sequencing had shown expansion of CD8+CD57+ cells (detected by flow cytometry). Sequenced sample: sorted CD4+, CD8+, or CD8+CD57+ T cells (not recorded which) from PBMCs. All receptors come from a human donor with aplastic anemia.

To note about this clonotype: The CDR3 does not end in the conserved phenylalanine or tryptophan, so this is likely a read error. V usage is TRBV7-9 and J usage is TRBJ1-2; maybe TRBD1 (6 bases). In germline, CDR1 is SEHNR, CDR2 FQNEAQ (reference sequence). There are 17 residues in the CDR3. CDR3 sequence reads: CASSFGTGGGTNYGYTL. The CDR3 DNA is TGCGCCAGCAGCTTCGGGACCGGCGGGGGCACTAACTATGGCTACACCCTC.

The chain uses TRBV5-1 and TRBJ2-6, with 11 bases matching TRBD2. The junction had 6 bases not matched to a gene; V was cut back by 4 bases and J by 0 bases. This CDR3 contains 18 residues. In germline, CDR1 is SGHRS, CDR2 YFSETQ. As DNA, the CDR3 is TGCGCCAGCAGCATACTAGCGGGGGACAGCTCTGGGGCCAACGTCCTGACTTTC. It is translated as CASSILAGDSSGANVLTF.

This rearrangement joins TRBV2 to TRBJ2-2; D possibly corresponds to TRBD2 (5 bases). Deletions cut 9 bases from V and 1 base from J, with 15 bases between. This CDR3 spans 15 amino acids. CDR1 and CDR2 from the germline V gene are SNHLY and FYNNEI. The CDR3 DNA reads as TGTGCCAGAAACCGCCGGGAAGGGAACACCGGGGAGCTGTTTTTT. Residues: CARNRREGNTGELFF.

Many counts were recorded for this clonotype. The V and J genes are TRBV11-2 and TRBJ2-5; perhaps D is TRBD1 or TRBD2 (6 bases each). CDR3 length: 15 residues. The V and J ends lost 1 base and 0 bases respectively, with 9 bases between them. Germline values: CDR1 SGHAT, CDR2 FQNNGV. The CDR3 nucleotides read TGTGCCAGCAGCTTAGGAGGGGGGAACCAAGAGACCCAGTACTTC. Its protein product is CASSLGGGNQETQYF.

The genes are TRBV5-1 and TRBJ2-5, with TRBD2 matching over 9 bases. CDR3 size: 16 residues. The germline CDR1 and CDR2 sequences are SGHRS and YFSETQ. V was clipped by 3 bases and J by 3 bases; unmatched bases: 9. Here the CDR3 DNA reads TGCGCCAGCAGCTGGGGTGCTGGACTAGCGAAAGAGACCCAGTACTTC. It encodes CASSWGAGLAKETQYF.

The chain is built from TRBV20-1 and TRBJ2-7; 8 nucleotides match TRBD1. V lost 4 bases and J lost 7; bases outside the gene matches: 9. CDR3 size: 13 residues. CDR1 and CDR2 (germline): DFQATT, SNEGSKA (reference sequence). In DNA form, the CDR3 reads TGCAGTGCTAAGTGGACAGGGTTGAATGAGCAGTACTTC. It codes for CSAKWTGLNEQYF.

This chain connects TRBV10-3 to TRBJ2-7, with TRBD2 as a possible D gene (6 bases). The CDR3 is made up of 13 amino acids. Trimming removed 6 bases from V and 4 bases from J, with 13 bases in between. Germline V gives CDR1 ENHRY, CDR2 SYGVKD. As DNA, the CDR3 is TGTGCCATCAGCCGGGACTCACTGTACGAGCAGTACTTC. Its translation is CAISRDSLYEQYF.

CDR3 bases: TGTGCCAGCAGTCTAACGGACAGGGAGGGTGGCTACACCTTC. It codes for CASSLTDREGGYTF. The chain recombines TRBV6-5 with TRBJ1-2, with 8 nucleotides matching TRBD1. Germline V gene data show CDR1 as MNHEY and CDR2 as SVGAGI. With V trimmed by 5 bases and J by 7 bases, 9 bases remained unmatched. The CDR3 totals 14 residues.

This clonotype has more than one count but fewer than ten. The chain is built from TRBV2 and TRBJ1-1; possibly TRBD1 for D (5 bases). Germline V lookup: CDR1 SNHLY, CDR2 FYNNEI. This CDR3 comprises 13 residues. V dropped 7 bases and J dropped 4 bases, with 13 bases sitting between them. The CDR3 DNA follows: TGTGCCAGCAAACCGGGACGAAGCACTGAAGCTTTCTTT. It yields the protein CASKPGRSTEAFF. Full variable domain (outside the CDR3, taken from reference TRBV2 and TRBJ1-1): EPEVTQTPSHQVTQMGQEVILRCVPISNHLYFYWYRQILGQKVEFLVSFYNNEISEKSEIFDDQFSVERPDGSNFTLKIRSTKLEDSAMYFCASKPGRSTEAFFGQGTRLTVV.

The chain links TRBV14 to TRBJ2-3, with TRBD2 as a possible D gene (5 bases). Trimming pared 6 bases from V and 2 bases from J, leaving 9 bases between. Per the germline V gene, CDR1 is SGHDN and CDR2 is FVKESK. There are 13 residues in the CDR3. CDR3 in amino acids: CASREGATDTQYF. Here the CDR3 DNA reads TGTGCCAGCAGAGAGGGAGCCACAGATACGCAGTATTTT.

The chain joins TRBV12-3 or TRBV12-4 to TRBJ2-7; 7 nucleotides match TRBD1. J gave up 5 bases and V 4 bases, and 11 bases lay outside the gene matches. The CDR3 sequence is 15 residues long. The CDR3 spells CASSSDRQGIDEQYF. The CDR3 DNA reads as TGTGCCAGCAGTTCGGACCGACAGGGCATTGACGAGCAGTACTTC.

This clonotype was seen repeatedly, ten times or more. The chain combines TRBV10-3 with TRBJ2-6; D perhaps matches TRBD2 (6 bases). Germline CDR1 is ENHRY and CDR2 is SYGVKD. Trimming stripped 8 bases from V and 0 bases from J, with 23 bases between. This CDR3 spans 19 amino acids. CDR3 sequence: CAIPSEGGPPLSGANVLTF. The CDR3 DNA is TGTGCCATCCCCTCAGAGGGAGGCCCGCCCCTCTCTGGGGCCAACGTCCTGACTTTC.

This clonotype was counted at least ten times. This chain joins TRBV3-1 and TRBJ2-1; TRBD1 agrees at 8 bases. The CDR3 has 15 residues. V was pared by 1 base and J by 1 base, with 0 bases of the junction left unmatched. Germline CDR1 LGHDT, CDR2 YNNKEL (reference sequence). The DNA of the CDR3 is TGTGCCAGCAGCCAAGGGACAGGGTCCTACAATGAGCAGTTCTTC. Its protein is CASSQGTGSYNEQFF.

To note about this clonotype: This may be a read error, as it is one base from a much larger clone. The rearrangement joins TRBV4-2 to TRBJ2-1; 7 nucleotides match TRBD2. With V trimmed by 0 bases and J by 12 bases, 11 bases remained unmatched. CDR3 size: 15 residues. CDR1 is LGHNA, CDR2 YNFKEQ, per germline. The CDR3 bases are TGTGCCAGCAGCCAAGATTCGCCGCGGGAGTACGTGCAGTTCTTC. Protein: CASSQDSPREYVQFF.

The rearrangement joins TRBV20-1 to TRBJ2-1, with 9 nucleotides matching TRBD2. V lost 3 bases, J lost 1 base, and 4 bases stayed unmatched. Germline lookup yields CDR1 DFQATT and CDR2 SNEGSKA (reference sequence). The CDR3 spans 15 residues. In nucleotides, the CDR3 is TGCAGTGCTAGCTCGCGGGAGGGATCCTACAATGAGCAGTTCTTC. Protein: CSASSREGSYNEQFF.

This chain joins TRBV24-1 and TRBJ2-3; the match to TRBD1 covers 10 bases. The CDR3 has 16 residues. Germline CDR1 KGHDR, CDR2 SFDVKD. V dropped 3 bases and J dropped 3; count of bases not matched to a gene: 5. For the CDR3, the DNA is TGTGCCACCAGTGATAAAAGACAGGGGGCGACAGATACGCAGTATTTT. The encoded protein is CATSDKRQGATDTQYF.

This chain connects TRBV2 to TRBJ2-7; possible D gene TRBD2, 6 bases. Trimming cost V 7 bases and J 6 bases, with 10 bases left between them. CDR3 length: 11 residues. Germline V gene lookup returns CDR1 SNHLY and CDR2 FYNNEI. DNA of the CDR3: TGTGCCAGCACCCTGACTAGCGAGCAGTACTTC. It codes for CASTLTSEQYF.

The chain carries TRBV7-2 and TRBJ1-2; the D gene is possibly TRBD1 (6 bases). V shed 2 bases and J shed 4 bases, with 8 bases lying between them. The germline V gene has CDR1 SGHTA and CDR2 FQGNSA. The CDR3 totals 13 residues. This CDR3 is CASSLKQGYGYTF. In DNA form, the CDR3 reads TGTGCCAGCAGCTTAAAACAGGGCTATGGCTACACCTTC.

V usage is TRBV15 and J usage is TRBJ2-7, with 9 bases fitting TRBD1. The CDR3 consists of 17 residues. V lost 0 bases, J lost 12 bases, and 18 bases stayed unmatched. Germline V lookup: CDR1 LNHNV, CDR2 YYDKDF (reference sequence). CDR3 bases: TGTGCCACCAGCAGAGATCTTCCAATATGGCCGGGACAGGGTATGTACTTC. Its translation: CATSRDLPIWPGQGMYF.

This sequence joins TRBV19 and TRBJ2-5; 8 positions agree with TRBD1. This CDR3 spans 16 amino acids. Germline-derived CDR1 and CDR2 are LNHDA and SQIVND (reference sequence). Losses at the gene ends were 6 bases for V and 0 bases for J; bases not matched to a gene: 9. Here the CDR3 reads CASSSLGTGHQETQYF. The CDR3 DNA is TGTGCCAGTAGCTCATTGGGGACAGGCCACCAAGAGACCCAGTACTTC.

A few counts support this clonotype. The V gene is TRBV14, the J gene TRBJ1-1; D unresolved. The V and J ends lost 4 bases and 7 bases respectively, with 13 bases between them. The germline gives CDR1 SGHDN, CDR2 FVKESK. This CDR3 is built from 13 residues. This CDR3 is CASSLAAALEAFF. The CDR3 DNA follows: TGTGCCAGCAGCCTGGCGGCAGCCCTTGAAGCTTTCTTT.

This clonotype has ten or more counts. This rearrangement joins TRBV3-1 to TRBJ1-4; D gene unclear. The CDR3 spans 13 residues. The ends were cut back, 1 base at V and 6 bases at J, with 6 bases in the middle. The germline gives CDR1 LGHDT, CDR2 YNNKEL (reference sequence). CDR3 DNA: TGTGCCAGCAGCCAAGGGTGGTATGAAAAACTGTTTTTT. It specifies CASSQGWYEKLFF. The variable domain in full, completed from reference TRBV3-1 and TRBJ1-4, reads DTAVSQTPKYLVTQMGNDKSIKCEQNLGHDTMYWYKQDSKKFLKIMFSYNNKELIINETVPNRFSPKSPDKAHLNLHINSLELGDSAVYFCASSQGWYEKLFFGSGTQLSVL.

V usage is TRBV7-2 and J usage is TRBJ2-7; the D is unclear. Looked up from germline, CDR1 is SGHTA and CDR2 is FQGNSA. CDR3 size: 13 residues. Trimming took 7 bases from V and 0 from J, leaving 10 bases between them. The CDR3 loop is CASKEQNSYEQYF. CDR3 DNA: TGTGCCAGCAAGGAACAGAACTCCTACGAGCAGTACTTC.

This clonotype was counted at least ten times. The chain couples TRBV3-1 to TRBJ1-1, with D maybe TRBD1 (6 bases). The germline V gene encodes CDR1 LGHDT and CDR2 YNNKEL (reference sequence). The CDR3 totals 15 residues. V was clipped by 2 bases and J by 1 base, with 11 bases between them. CDR3 nucleotides: TGTGCCAGCAGCCAATCAGGGGCGGGGAACACTGAAGCTTTCTTT. This gives the protein CASSQSGAGNTEAFF.

This chain links TRBV11-2 with TRBJ2-2; possible D gene TRBD1, 6 bases. The CDR3 runs 12 residues. V shed 7 bases and J shed 5 bases, with 8 bases lying between them. Germline values: CDR1 SGHAT, CDR2 FQNNGV. This chain's CDR3 is CASMGATGELFF. CDR3 DNA sequence: TGTGCCAGCATGGGGGCTACCGGGGAGCTGTTTTTT.

The chain links TRBV5-6 to TRBJ2-2, with 13 positions matching TRBD2. J was trimmed by 1 base and V by 7 bases; bases with no gene match: 4. This CDR3 contains 16 residues. CDR1 and CDR2 (germline): SGHDT, YYEEEE. The CDR3 sequence is CASSGLAGMNTGELFF. In nucleotides, the CDR3 is TGTGCCAGCTCGGGACTAGCGGGAATGAACACCGGGGAGCTGTTTTTT.

J is TRBJ2-7 and V is TRBV5-1, with 9 bases that match TRBD2. V gave up 7 bases and J gave up 1 base; unmatched junction bases: 6. CDR3 length: 14 residues. Germline lookup yields CDR1 SGHRS and CDR2 YFSETQ. The DNA for the CDR3 is TGCGCCAGCGGCCGCCTAGCGGGGTCCTACGAGCAGTACTTC. Amino acids: CASGRLAGSYEQYF.